This TCR beta chain is from a study of shared clonotypes between healthy human individuals. As for the study in general: The donors, a couple of women and three men, were aged 18 to 49. There were three CD4 naive, three CD4 memory, two CD8 naive and one CD8 memory plates per donor. Study results and caveats: Some clonotypes were shared by all four sorted-subset donors, while others were not shared. The non-shared ones had lower generation probabilities than the shared ones.

TCRdb's table, derived via immunoSEQ multiplex PCR, lists solely in-frame clones and lacks some. The sample lists some 2.1 million clones; approximately 94% were seen once. Naive CD8 populations comprised CD45RO-negative cells positively selected for CCR7, excluding terminally differentiated effector memory CD45RA+ cells. Remarks on this clone: What it binds is not known.

The sample consisted of naive CD8+ T cells sorted from blood. This receptor was taken from a man aged 18-30 years in good health.

The CDR3 spells CASSVYSSETQYF. The CDR3 nucleotides read TGTGCCAGCAGCGTCTACTCATCGGAGACCCAGTACTTC. The chain uses TRBV13 and TRBJ2-5; D ambiguous. V lost 5 bases, J lost 5 bases, and 12 bases lay in between. The germline V gene encodes CDR1 PRHDT and CDR2 FYEKMQ (reference sequence). The CDR3 is made up of 13 amino acids. The full variable domain, rest sourced from reference TRBV13 and TRBJ2-5, is AAGVIQSPRHLIKEKRETATLKCYPIPRHDTVYWYQQGPGQDPQFLISFYEKMQSDKGSIPDRFSAQQFSDYHSELNMSSLELGDSALYFCASSVYSSETQYFGPGTRLLVL.